The 27 T cell receptor beta chains below all came from one sample that was sequenced in a study of T cell repertoires in cytomegalovirus infection. TCRdb reprocessed the reads with MiXCR, giving one entry per CDR3 protein. The table includes some 920,000 distinct CDR3 sequences, approximately 31% detected once. The antigens for these receptors are not known. This sample comprised cultured CD8+ T cells from PBMCs, obtained from culture after CMV antigen stimulation. The source of these receptors is a human donor in good health (CMV status not recorded). Some clones in this sample may be carry-over from other donors' samples.

This clonotype was counted at least ten times. The gene calls are TRBV7-6 and TRBJ2-7; TRBD1 matches at 7 bases. CDR1 is SGHVS and CDR2 is FNYEAQ in the germline V gene. J was trimmed by 6 bases and V by 5 bases; bases with no gene match: 10. The CDR3 sequence is 14 residues long. This CDR3 is CASSPHIRGFEQYF. The CDR3 DNA reads as TGTGCCAGCAGCCCTCATATCAGGGGGTTCGAGCAGTACTTC.

This clonotype was seen just once. J is TRBJ1-3 and V is TRBV13, with D uncertain. CDR1 and CDR2 (germline): PRHDT, FYEKMQ (reference sequence). The CDR3 spans 14 residues. Trimming pared 10 bases from V and 0 bases from J, leaving 13 bases between. The CDR3 nucleotides read TGTGCCATCCCGGGAGCATACTCTGGAAACACCATATATTTT. This translates into CAIPGAYSGNTIYF.

The rearrangement joins TRBV4-1 to TRBJ1-2, with D perhaps matching TRBD1 (5 bases). Trimming took off 1 base at V and 4 bases at J, with 10 bases between the two ends. This CDR3 spans 14 amino acids. Germline V gene data show CDR1 as MGHRA and CDR2 as YSYEKL. CDR3 residues: CASSQVDGAYGYTF. The CDR3 coding sequence is TGCGCCAGCAGCCAAGTCGACGGGGCCTATGGCTACACCTTC.

V is TRBV19 and J is TRBJ1-5; 10 bases are a match to TRBD1. In germline, CDR1 is LNHDA, CDR2 SQIVND (reference sequence). This CDR3 has 16 amino acids. V was clipped by 5 bases and J by 2 bases; unmatched bases: 6. In nucleotides, the CDR3 is TGTGCCAGTAGTTCCTGGACAGGGGGAGGCAATCAGCCCCAGCATTTT. Amino acid sequence: CASSSWTGGGNQPQHF.

This clonotype was observed many times. This chain uses TRBV7-6 with TRBJ2-1; no definite D call. The CDR3 runs to 11 residues. Trimming stripped 1 base from V and 10 bases from J, with 5 bases between. Looked up from germline, CDR1 is SGHVS and CDR2 is FNYEAQ. CDR3 loop: CASSLETEQFF. CDR3 nucleotide sequence: TGTGCCAGCAGCTTAGAAACAGAGCAGTTCTTC.

This clonotype showed up just a few times. CDR3 region: CASSVRQLPNEKLFF. The CDR3, as DNA: TGCGCCAGCAGCGTGCGACAGCTACCTAATGAAAAACTGTTTTTT. This sequence joins TRBV4-3 and TRBJ1-4; TRBD1 is a possible D gene (5 bases). Trimming removed 5 bases at V and 3 bases at J, with 13 bases between. The germline gives CDR1 LGHNA, CDR2 YSLEER. The CDR3 is 15 residues long.

This clonotype was seen only a few times. The chain combines TRBV7-2 with TRBJ1-1; maybe TRBD1 (5 bases). The CDR3 is 15 residues long. CDR1 SGHTA and CDR2 FQGNSA come from the germline V gene. The V and J ends lost 5 bases and 0 bases respectively, with 13 bases between them. The CDR3 bases are TGTGCCAGCAGCCCATCGGGACTCTTGAACACTGAAGCTTTCTTT. Protein sequence: CASSPSGLLNTEAFF.

The V gene is TRBV19, the J gene TRBJ2-1; 8 bases line up with TRBD2. CDR1 LNHDA and CDR2 SQIVND come from the germline V gene (reference sequence). With V trimmed by 3 bases and J by 2 bases, 3 bases remained unmatched. CDR3 size: 15 residues. CDR3 nucleotides: TGTGCCAGTAGTATTAGCGGGACCACCTACAATGAGCAGTTCTTC. Translated: CASSISGTTYNEQFF.

This clonotype was detected once. The chain links TRBV4-1 to TRBJ1-2; possibly TRBD1 for D (5 bases). This CDR3 is 14 amino acids long. The germline gives CDR1 MGHRA, CDR2 YSYEKL. The V gene lost 0 bases and the J gene lost 4 bases, with 9 bases spanning the gap. CDR3 bases: TGCGCCAGCAGCCAAGAGGTGGACATCTATGGCTACACCTTC. It translates to CASSQEVDIYGYTF.

This clonotype was picked up a small number of times. The gene calls are TRBV12-5 and TRBJ1-5; D perhaps matches TRBD1 (5 bases). The CDR3 runs 13 residues. The V end lost 1 base, the J end lost 5 bases, and 6 bases lay between the germline ends. Per the germline V gene, CDR1 is LGHNT and CDR2 is FRNRAP. The CDR3 DNA sequence: TGTGCTAGTGGTTTGGGGGGCCATCAGCCCCAGCATTTT. It codes for CASGLGGHQPQHF.

Only a few counts were recorded for this clonotype. The J gene is TRBJ2-3, the V gene TRBV6-5, with D possibly being TRBD2 (7 bases). The CDR3 covers 18 residues. V was clipped by 0 bases and J by 4 bases, with 20 bases between them. Germline V CDR1 and CDR2: MNHEY, SVGAGI. Here the CDR3 reads CASSYSIGAAGAPDTQYF. As DNA, the CDR3 is TGTGCCAGCAGTTACTCGATCGGTGCGGCGGGGGCCCCAGATACGCAGTATTTT.

Remarks on this clonotype: A much larger clone differs from this one at a single base, so this may be a read error. The V gene is TRBV7-8, the J gene TRBJ2-6; 8 bases are shared with TRBD1. Germline-derived CDR1 and CDR2 are SGHVS and FQNEAQ. The CDR3 extends over 16 amino acids. DNA for the CDR3: TGTGCCAACAGCCACTGGACAGGGCCGGGGGCCAACGTCCTGACTTTC. It encodes CANSHWTGPGANVLTF.

This sequence joins TRBV15 and TRBJ1-2; no firm D call. Per the germline V gene, CDR1 is LNHNV and CDR2 is YYDKDF (reference sequence). Deletions cut 5 bases from V and 8 bases from J, with 15 bases between. This CDR3 is 13 amino acids long. The CDR3 loop is CATSRPGQGGYTF. The CDR3 nucleotides are TGTGCCACCAGCCGTCCCGGCCAAGGGGGCTACACCTTC.

This clonotype was counted ten times or more. The chain combines TRBV7-9 with TRBJ1-6, with D possibly being TRBD1 (5 bases). CDR1 and CDR2 (germline): SEHNR, FQNEAQ (reference sequence). The CDR3 consists of 16 residues. The V and J ends lost 5 bases and 10 bases respectively, with 21 bases between them. Written as DNA, the CDR3 is TGTGCCAGCAGCAGGGGCCGGGCAGGAACGAAATCACCCCTCCACTTT. This gives the protein CASSRGRAGTKSPLHF.

The rearrangement joins TRBV28 to TRBJ1-5, with D hard to call. The germline V gene has CDR1 MDHEN and CDR2 SYDVKM. The ends were cut back, 6 bases at V and 2 bases at J, with 20 bases in the middle. The CDR3 runs to 17 residues. The chain's CDR3 is CASSQVAGFDCNQPQHF. CDR3 DNA: TGTGCCAGCAGCCAAGTAGCGGGGTTTGATTGCAATCAGCCCCAGCATTTT.

This clonotype appeared many times. CDR3 DNA sequence: TGTGCCAGCACCCATAGCGGAACCACTAAAAACACAGATACGCAGTATTTT. Translating gives CASTHSGTTKNTDTQYF. V gene TRBV12-3 or TRBV12-4 combines with J gene TRBJ2-3, with D perhaps matching TRBD2 (6 bases). CDR3 length equals 17 residues. The V and J ends lost 7 bases and 2 bases respectively, with 22 bases between them.

The rearrangement uses TRBV6-6 and TRBJ1-2, with 9 bases aligning to TRBD1. V was clipped by 7 bases and J by 2 bases; unmatched bases: 5. From germline, CDR1 is MNHNY and CDR2 SVGAGI (reference sequence). The CDR3 consists of 14 residues. DNA of the CDR3: TGTGCCAGCACTACACAGGGGGCGAACTATGGCTACACCTTC. Protein product: CASTTQGANYGYTF.

The chain is built from TRBV7-9 and TRBJ2-5, with 9 bases identical to TRBD2. This CDR3 is built from 15 residues. The V and J ends lost 0 bases and 4 bases, in that order; junction bases with no gene match: 3. From germline, CDR1 is SEHNR and CDR2 FQNEAQ (reference sequence). This CDR3 reads CASSLAVLAGETQYF. The CDR3 coding sequence is TGTGCCAGCAGCTTAGCTGTACTAGCGGGAGAGACCCAGTACTTC. The full variable domain, rest sourced from reference TRBV7-9 and TRBJ2-5, is DTGVSQNPRHKITKRGQNVTFRCDPISEHNRLYWYRQTLGQGPEFLTYFQNEAQLEKSRLLSDRFSAERPKGSFSTLEIQRTEQGDSAMYLCASSLAVLAGETQYFGPGTRLLVL.

This clonotype was observed a few times. The chain has TRBV4-1 and TRBJ2-7, with TRBD2 matching over 7 bases. Per the germline V gene, CDR1 is MGHRA and CDR2 is YSYEKL. V lost 1 base to trimming and J lost 4 bases; unmatched junction nucleotides: 7. The CDR3 covers 15 residues. CDR3 sequence: CASSQVSAGEYEQYV. DNA of the CDR3: TGCGCCAGCAGCCAAGTTAGTGCGGGAGAATACGAGCAGTACGTC.

This clonotype was counted a few times. In nucleotides, the CDR3 is TGTGCCAGCAGCTTAGCGAAGGGCAGGGGCGGACAGCCCCAGCATTTT. It translates to CASSLAKGRGGQPQHF. J is TRBJ1-5 and V is TRBV7-6; D is perhaps TRBD1 (6 bases). The CDR3 totals 16 residues. Trimming removed 0 bases from V and 7 bases from J, with 16 bases in between. Germline values: CDR1 SGHVS, CDR2 FNYEAQ.

This clonotype has more than one count but fewer than ten. V usage is TRBV6-1 and J usage is TRBJ2-5; the match to TRBD2 covers 11 bases. The germline gives CDR1 MNHNS, CDR2 SASEGT. The V and J ends lost 4 bases and 0 bases, in that order; junction bases with no gene match: 10. The CDR3 is 18 residues long. For the CDR3, the DNA is TGTGCCAGCAGTGGCGGGACTAGCGGCCCCTCGTACCAAGAGACCCAGTACTTC. Protein sequence: CASSGGTSGPSYQETQYF.

This clonotype was seen ten or more times. CDR3 bases: TGTGCCAGCAGCGTCGACAGGAGCAATGAGCAGTTCTTC. Encoded protein: CASSVDRSNEQFF. The chain couples TRBV7-8 to TRBJ2-1; possible D gene TRBD1, 6 bases. Germline lookup yields CDR1 SGHVS and CDR2 FQNEAQ. The CDR3 covers 13 residues. V lost 5 bases and J 6 bases, leaving 11 bases between the germline ends. The variable domain in full, with the rest retrieved from reference TRBV7-8 and TRBJ2-1, is GAGVSQSPRYKVAKRGQDVALRCDPISGHVSLFWYQQALGQGPEFLTYFQNEAQLDKSGLPSDRFFAERPEGSVSTLKIQRTQQEDSAVYLCASSVDRSNEQFFGPGTRLTVL.

Note on this clonotype: The junction departs from germline at one end; a sequencing error may be responsible. The chain combines TRBV5-3 with TRBJ1-1; 7 positions agree with TRBD1. TRBV5-3 is designated an ORF whose function remains uncertain. This CDR3 is 17 amino acids long. The CDR3 here is CASSSGQATTINTEAFF. Written as DNA, the CDR3 is TGTGCCAGCAGCTCTGGACAGGCGACAACTATCAACACTGAAGCTTTCTTT.

Ten or more counts support this clonotype. The V call is TRBV9, the J call TRBJ1-1; 10 bases fit TRBD1. The trim removed 5 bases at V and 4 bases at J, leaving 11 bases unmatched. Germline V lookup: CDR1 SGDLS, CDR2 YYNGEE. The CDR3 is made up of 16 amino acids. CDR3 protein: CASSRGQGGFGTEAFF. The CDR3 DNA is TGTGCCAGCAGTCGAGGACAGGGGGGGTTTGGCACTGAAGCTTTCTTT.

V is TRBV29-1 and J is TRBJ2-7; possible D gene TRBD1, 6 bases. V was clipped by 6 bases and J by 3 bases, with 12 bases between them. Germline V gene sequence: CDR1 SQVTM, CDR2 ANQGSEA. This CDR3 has 12 residues. The CDR3 bases are TGCAGCGTCTATGGGACACGCTACGAGCAGTACTTC. It translates to CSVYGTRYEQYF.

The CDR3: CASRPGDRSYNEQFF. CDR3 coding DNA: TGTGCCAGCAGACCTGGGGACAGGTCCTACAATGAGCAGTTCTTC. This chain connects TRBV7-9 to TRBJ2-1, with TRBD1 identical over 8 bases. The CDR3 length is 15 residues. Germline V gene lookup returns CDR1 SEHNR and CDR2 FQNEAQ (reference sequence). V was clipped by 6 bases and J by 1 base; unmatched bases: 5.

This clonotype showed up just a few times. V and J are TRBV11-3 and TRBJ1-1; 8 positions agree with TRBD1. V was pared by 1 base and J by 0 bases, with 4 bases of the junction left unmatched. Germline loops: CDR1 SGHNT, CDR2 YENEEA. The CDR3 sequence is 16 residues long. CDR3 sequence: CASSLGTGGLNTEAFF. The CDR3 DNA reads TGTGCCAGCAGCTTAGGCACAGGGGGATTGAACACTGAAGCTTTCTTT.